This T cell receptor beta chain was captured by sequencing in a study of T cells in women clearing cervical HPV infection. Study summary: Controls' single incident HPV16 infection cleared within 12 months without precancer.

A remark on this clone: What it recognizes is unknown. The CDR3 end falls 3 residues outside the read, so it is completed with the germline J gene.

This CDR3 comprises 15 residues. Per the germline V gene, CDR1 is SGHDN and CDR2 is FVKESK. V was trimmed by 4 bases and J by 4 bases, leaving 16 bases between them. The protocol was immunoSEQ multiplex PCR, while the TCRdb copy is restricted to in-frame clones and leaves out a portion. This sample's table reports around 39,000 clones. Study results and caveats: Combining TCR richness with V gene abundances gave around 0.87 AUC. CIN3+ cases had significantly higher TCR repertoire richness than controls, but evenness did not differ.

This chain links TRBV14 with TRBJ1-1; D might be TRBD1 (6 bases). The specimen was blood buffy coat. The clonotype originates from a woman aged 18 to 69 with a cervical HPV16 infection that either progressed to CIN3+ or cleared (not recorded which). The covered CDR3 bases are TGTGCCAGCAGCCCCTCCGGGCAGGGGCGCACTGAA. It yields the protein CASSPSGQGRTE. The CDR3 reads in full as CASSPSGQGRTEAFF.